This paragraph reports one T cell receptor beta chain. The antigen is undetermined. Under the authors' procedure: Junction-only sequences produced by ImmunoSEQ had no quality scores, so filtering differed. Sequenced by immunoSEQ multiplex PCR; TCRdb stores in-frame clones only, minus some. V, J and clone size derive from that table, while D and trimming were established from the DNA sequence. This table holds 600,000 or so clones, 95% to 98% found once. Terminally differentiated effector memory CD45RA+ cells were excluded from the naive CD8 cells, which were CD45RO-negative and positively selected for CCR7. These data belong to a study of shared clonotypes between healthy human individuals. General study findings and limits: Memory subsets had estimated richness that was generally smaller than that of naive subsets.

CDR1 and CDR2 (germline): SQVTM, ANQGSEA. Trimming cost V 6 bases and J 0 bases; bases outside gene matches: 5. This CDR3 contains 16 residues. The V gene is TRBV29-1, the J gene TRBJ2-6; 10 bases fit TRBD1. This clonotype was obtained from a man aged 30 to 45 in good health. The sample comprised naive CD8+ T cells sorted from blood. The CDR3 bases are TGCAGCGTGTGGGACAGGGGCGGCTCTGGGGCCAACGTCCTGACTTTC. Protein: CSVWDRGGSGANVLTF.